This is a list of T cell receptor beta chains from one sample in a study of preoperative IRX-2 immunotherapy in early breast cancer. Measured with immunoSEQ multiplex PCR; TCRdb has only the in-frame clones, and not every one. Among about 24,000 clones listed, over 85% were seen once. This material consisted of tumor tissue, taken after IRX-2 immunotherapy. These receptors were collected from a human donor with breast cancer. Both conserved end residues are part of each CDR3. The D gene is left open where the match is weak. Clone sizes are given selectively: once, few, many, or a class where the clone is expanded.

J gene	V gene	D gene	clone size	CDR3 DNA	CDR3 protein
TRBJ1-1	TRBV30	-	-	TGTGCCTGGAGTTTACTGGGTATTTTGGGGACTGAAGCTTTCTTT	CAWSLLGILGTEAFF
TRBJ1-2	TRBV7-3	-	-	TGTGCCAGCAGCCCGAACCCTCGGTCGGCTCTTCGGCGGGGCTACACCTTC	CASSPNPRSALRRGYTF
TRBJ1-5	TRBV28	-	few	TGTGCCAGCAGTTTATTTTACGGAAAAACTGGCAATCAGCCCCAGCATTTT	CASSLFYGKTGNQPQHF
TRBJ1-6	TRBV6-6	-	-	TGTGCCAGCGGGGGACGGATGACCTATAATTCACCCCTCCACTTT	CASGGRMTYNSPLHF
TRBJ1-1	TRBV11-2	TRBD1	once	TGTGCCAGCAGCTCGACAGGGGGAAGATCGGTCACTGAAGCTTTCTTT	CASSSTGGRSVTEAFF
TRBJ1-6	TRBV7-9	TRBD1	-	TGTGCCAGCAGTTCGGGACAGGGGACTTCACCCCTCCACTTT	CASSSGQGTSPLHF
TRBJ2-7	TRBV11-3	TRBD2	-	TGTGCCAGCAGCCCACCGGGGGGGGCAGTGTACGAGCAGTACTTC	CASSPPGGAVYEQYF
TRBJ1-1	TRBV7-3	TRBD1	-	TGTGCCAGCAGGCGACAGGGAGACACTGAAGCTTTCTTT	CASRRQGDTEAFF
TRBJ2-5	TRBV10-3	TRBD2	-	TGTGCCATCAGTGAGTCGGTGACTAGCGGGGGGCCGACCCAGTACTTC	CAISESVTSGGPTQYF
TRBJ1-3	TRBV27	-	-	TGTGCCAGCAGCGGGGGCATCTCTGGAAACACCATATATTTT	CASSGGISGNTIYF
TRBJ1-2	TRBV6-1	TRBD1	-	TGTGCCAGCAGTGACAGACAGGGGAACTACTATGGCTACACCTTC	CASSDRQGNYYGYTF
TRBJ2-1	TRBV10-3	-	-	TGTGCCAGTCAACAGGGGGGGGGACTTATCAAGCAGTTCTTC	CASQQGGGLIKQFF
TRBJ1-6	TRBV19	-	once	TGTGCCAGTAGTATCCAACAGACCTATAATTCACCCCTCCACTTT	CASSIQQTYNSPLHF
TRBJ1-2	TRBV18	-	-	TGTGCCAGCTCATCGACCAGGGAGTATGGTGGCTACACCTTC	CASSSTREYGGYTF
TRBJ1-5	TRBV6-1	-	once	TGTGCCAGCAGTGAATCATCGGGGGTCGGCAATCAGCCCCAACATTTT	CASSESSGVGNQPQHF
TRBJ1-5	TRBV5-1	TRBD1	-	TGCGCCAGCAGTTACAGGGGGGGGAGTCAGCCCCAGCATTTT	CASSYRGGSQPQHF
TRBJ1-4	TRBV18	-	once	TGTGCCAGCTCACCACCGGTCGAGGACAACACTAATGAAAAACTGTTTTTT	CASSPPVEDNTNEKLFF
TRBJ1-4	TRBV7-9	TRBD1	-	TGTGCCAGCAGCCCAAGGACAGGGGGGCGAGCTAATGAAAAACTGTTTTTT	CASSPRTGGRANEKLFF
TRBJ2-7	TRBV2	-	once	TGTGCCAGCAGTGGACAGGTGGTCTACGAGCAGTACTTC	CASSGQVVYEQYF
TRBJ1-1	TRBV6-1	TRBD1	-	TGTGCCAGCGAGAACAGGGGTGGCTACACTGAAGCTTTCTTT	CASENRGGYTEAFF
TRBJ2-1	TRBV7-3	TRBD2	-	TGTGCCAGCAGCTCACGGACTAGCGGGGACGTAAATTACAATGAGCAGTTCTTC	CASSSRTSGDVNYNEQFF
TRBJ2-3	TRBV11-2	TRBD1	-	TGTGCCAGCAGCTTAGAGGACAGGGGGTGGGATACGCAGTATTTT	CASSLEDRGWDTQYF
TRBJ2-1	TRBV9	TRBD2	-	TGTGCCAGCAGCGTAGGGAGCGGGGGGGCCCAGTTCTTC	CASSVGSGGAQFF
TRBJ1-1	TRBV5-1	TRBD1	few	TGCGCCAGCAGCACTGCAGAATCAGGACAGGGAGGTGTAGCTTTCTTT	CASSTAESGQGGVAFF
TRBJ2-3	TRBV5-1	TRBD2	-	TGCGCCAGCAGCAGCAGCGGGGGCCGAAGCACAGATACGCAGTATTTT	CASSSSGGRSTDTQYF
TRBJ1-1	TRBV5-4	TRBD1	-	TGTGCCAGCAGCTTGCAGGGGGCGAACACTGAAGCTTTCTTT	CASSLQGANTEAFF
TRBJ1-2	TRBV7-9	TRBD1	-	TGTGCCAGCAGCCCCCCGGGACAGGGGGTCGGACGGTATGGCTACACCTTC	CASSPPGQGVGRYGYTF
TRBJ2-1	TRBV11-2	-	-	TGTGCCAGCAGCCCCCTGGGAGCGGGTTCCTACAATGAGCAGTTCTTC	CASSPLGAGSYNEQFF
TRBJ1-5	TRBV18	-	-	TGTGCCAGCTCATATACACAGGTTCCCTCAGATCAGCCCCAGCATTTT	CASSYTQVPSDQPQHF